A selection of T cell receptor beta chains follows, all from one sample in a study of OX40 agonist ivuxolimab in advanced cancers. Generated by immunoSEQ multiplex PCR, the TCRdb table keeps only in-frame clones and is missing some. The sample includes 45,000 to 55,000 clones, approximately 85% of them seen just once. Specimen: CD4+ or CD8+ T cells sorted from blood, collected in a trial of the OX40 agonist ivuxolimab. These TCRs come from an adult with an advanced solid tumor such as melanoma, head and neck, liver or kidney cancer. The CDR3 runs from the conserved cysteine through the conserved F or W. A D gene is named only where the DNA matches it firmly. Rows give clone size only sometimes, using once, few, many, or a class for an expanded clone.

CDR3: CSAREIPSDF; DNA: TGCAGTGCTAGAGAGATACCCTCGGACTTC; D: .; J: TRBJ2-7; size: few; length: 10; V: TRBV20-1
CDR3: CASSQELAGGPTKETQYF; DNA: TGTGCCAGCAGCCAAGAACTAGCGGGGGGCCCCACCAAAGAGACCCAGTACTTC; D: TRBD2; J: TRBJ2-5; size: few; length: 18; V: TRBV4-2
CDR3: CASSPQGAGTGELFF; DNA: TGTGCCAGCAGTCCCCAGGGGGCTGGAACCGGGGAGCTGTTTTTT; D: TRBD1; J: TRBJ2-2; size: .; length: 15; V: TRBV28
CDR3: CASSDMRGTDTQYF; DNA: TGTGCCAGCAGTGACATGAGGGGCACAGATACGCAGTATTTT; D: .; J: TRBJ2-3; size: once; length: 14; V: TRBV2
CDR3: CASSYLGSNTGELFF; DNA: TGTGCCAGCAGTTACTTGGGGTCGAACACCGGGGAGCTGTTTTTT; D: .; J: TRBJ2-2; size: .; length: 15; V: TRBV6-6
CDR3: CASSLGYQETQYF; DNA: TGCGCCAGCAGCTTGGGGTACCAAGAGACCCAGTACTTC; D: .; J: TRBJ2-5; size: .; length: 13; V: TRBV5-1
CDR3: CASSKGQHSNQPQHF; DNA: TGTGCCAGCAGTAAGGGACAGCATAGCAATCAGCCCCAGCATTTT; D: TRBD1; J: TRBJ1-5; size: .; length: 15; V: TRBV6-1
CDR3: CASSFRREGSDTQYF; DNA: TGTGCCAGCAGCTTTCGGCGGGAGGGCTCAGATACGCAGTATTTT; D: TRBD2; J: TRBJ2-3; size: .; length: 15; V: TRBV7-9
CDR3: CASSPRAENYGYTF; DNA: TGTGCCAGCTCACCAAGAGCAGAGAACTATGGCTACACCTTC; D: .; J: TRBJ1-2; size: .; length: 14; V: TRBV18
CDR3: CASATLWPTVSYTF; DNA: TGTGCTAGTGCCACCCTTTGGCCCACGGTGAGCTACACCTTC; D: .; J: TRBJ1-2; size: .; length: 14; V: TRBV12-5
CDR3: CASSLGLAGAHEQFF; DNA: TGTGCCAGCAGCTTAGGACTAGCGGGAGCTCATGAGCAGTTCTTC; D: TRBD2; J: TRBJ2-1; size: .; length: 15; V: TRBV5-5